This is a list of T cell receptor beta chains from one sample in a study of blood T cells in healthy people across ages. TCRdb itself ran the 5' RACE reads through MiXCR, one entry per CDR3 protein. The table has under 2 million distinct CDR3 sequences, approximately 32% seen once. Sequencing used blood. All receptors derive from a woman aged 30 to 39 in good health. Each CDR3 is given with its conserved first and last residue. D genes are given only for firm matches. For some rows the clone size is stated as once, few or many, or as a class when expanded; others skip it.

j_gene: TRBJ1-2; d_gene: NA; abundance: few; v_gene: TRBV20-1; CDR3nt: TGCAGTGCTAGAATGGGGAAGGGCGGCTACACCTTC; CDR3aa: CSARMGKGGYTF
j_gene: TRBJ2-1; d_gene: TRBD2; abundance: few; v_gene: TRBV7-6; CDR3nt: TGTGCCAGCAGCTTAGAAGTAGCGACTAGCGGGAGGTCAGACAATGAGCAGTTCTTC; CDR3aa: CASSLEVATSGRSDNEQFF
j_gene: TRBJ2-7; d_gene: TRBD1; abundance: few; v_gene: TRBV20-1; CDR3nt: TGCAGTGCTGTGGGTTTGGGACAGGGGATGAACTACGAGCAGTACTTC; CDR3aa: CSAVGLGQGMNYEQYF
j_gene: TRBJ2-1; d_gene: TRBD1; abundance: many; v_gene: TRBV7-2; CDR3nt: TGTGCCAGCAGCTCCAAGGGGGCGAGCTCCTACAATGAGCAGTTCTTC; CDR3aa: CASSSKGASSYNEQFF
j_gene: TRBJ2-3; d_gene: NA; abundance: many; v_gene: TRBV7-9; CDR3nt: TGTGCCAGCAGCTTAATCGAAACAAGAGGGACAGATACGCAGTATTTT; CDR3aa: CASSLIETRGTDTQYF
j_gene: TRBJ1-4; d_gene: NA; abundance: NA; v_gene: TRBV6-1; CDR3nt: TGTGCCAGCAGTGGCTCGGTGGGGGAAAAACTGTTTTTT; CDR3aa: CASSGSVGEKLFF
j_gene: TRBJ1-2; d_gene: NA; abundance: few; v_gene: TRBV12-3/TRBV12-4; CDR3nt: TGTGCCAGCAGTGCTAGCAGGGTTCAGGTCTATGGCTACACCTTC; CDR3aa: CASSASRVQVYGYTF
j_gene: TRBJ2-7; d_gene: TRBD2; abundance: NA; v_gene: TRBV9; CDR3nt: TGTGCCAGCAGCGTAGATGGCCTAGCGGTCTACGAGCAGTACTTC; CDR3aa: CASSVDGLAVYEQYF
j_gene: TRBJ2-4; d_gene: NA; abundance: NA; v_gene: TRBV6-6; CDR3nt: TGTGCCAGCAGTTACTCCGGGCCGCTCGGGTTGGAGCAGTACTTC; CDR3aa: CASSYSGPLGLEQYF
j_gene: TRBJ2-5; d_gene: TRBD2; abundance: few; v_gene: TRBV20-1; CDR3nt: TGCAGTGCTAGGGGGGGGACTAGCGGGTCCATGGCGACCCAGTACTTC; CDR3aa: CSARGGTSGSMATQYF
j_gene: TRBJ2-7; d_gene: NA; abundance: few; v_gene: TRBV6-5; CDR3nt: TGTGCCAGCAGTTACGCGACGGACAGCTACGAGCAGTACTTC; CDR3aa: CASSYATDSYEQYF
j_gene: TRBJ1-1; d_gene: NA; abundance: few; v_gene: TRBV5-1; CDR3nt: TGCGCCAGCTCCTACACGCCCGCGGGGAGGGGGAACACTGAAGCTTTCTTT; CDR3aa: CASSYTPAGRGNTEAFF
j_gene: TRBJ2-1; d_gene: NA; abundance: many; v_gene: TRBV7-3; CDR3nt: TGTGCCAGCAGCTTATTACGAGGGAGCTCCTACAATGAGCAGTTCTTC; CDR3aa: CASSLLRGSSYNEQFF
j_gene: TRBJ2-7; d_gene: TRBD2; abundance: once; v_gene: TRBV7-2; CDR3nt: TGTGTCAGCAGCTTAGCGGGAGGACATTCGTACGAGCAGTACTTC; CDR3aa: CVSSLAGGHSYEQYF
j_gene: TRBJ2-5; d_gene: NA; abundance: few; v_gene: TRBV7-3; CDR3nt: TGTGCCAGCAGCCCGCATGGGGCTAGAGATACCCAGTACTTC; CDR3aa: CASSPHGARDTQYF
j_gene: TRBJ1-1; d_gene: TRBD1; abundance: few; v_gene: TRBV4-1; CDR3nt: TGCGCCAGCAGCCAAGATTGGGGGAGGGGGCGGATGAACACTGAAGCTTTCTTT; CDR3aa: CASSQDWGRGRMNTEAFF
j_gene: TRBJ2-3; d_gene: NA; abundance: many; v_gene: TRBV18; CDR3nt: TGTGCCAGCTCACCACCGGGCCCGGTGAGGGATACGCAGTATTTT; CDR3aa: CASSPPGPVRDTQYF
j_gene: TRBJ2-2; d_gene: TRBD2; abundance: few; v_gene: TRBV6-5; CDR3nt: TGTGCCAGCAGTTATAGCGGGAGAGAGACCGGGGAGCTGTTTTTT; CDR3aa: CASSYSGRETGELFF
j_gene: TRBJ2-2; d_gene: NA; abundance: NA; v_gene: TRBV7-3; CDR3nt: TGTGCCAGCAGCTTAATACAGGGCCTCAGCGGGGAGCTGTTTTTT; CDR3aa: CASSLIQGLSGELFF
j_gene: TRBJ1-1; d_gene: NA; abundance: NA; v_gene: TRBV20-1; CDR3nt: TGCAGTGCTAGTTTGGCAGCTTTCTTT; CDR3aa: CSASLAAFF
j_gene: TRBJ1-6; d_gene: TRBD1; abundance: NA; v_gene: TRBV19; CDR3nt: TGTGCCAGTAGTGACCAGGGGGTTTCACCCCTCCACTTT; CDR3aa: CASSDQGVSPLHF
j_gene: TRBJ2-5; d_gene: NA; abundance: once; v_gene: TRBV2; CDR3nt: TGTGCCAGCACCCTACAGGGAAGGGAGACCCAGTACTTC; CDR3aa: CASTLQGRETQYF
j_gene: TRBJ2-3; d_gene: NA; abundance: few; v_gene: TRBV5-1; CDR3nt: TGCGCCAGCAGCTTGAGTCGATACCGCACAGATACGCAGTATTTT; CDR3aa: CASSLSRYRTDTQYF
j_gene: TRBJ2-3; d_gene: TRBD2; abundance: few; v_gene: TRBV4-2; CDR3nt: TGTGCCAGCAGCCCAAGAGGGACTAGCGGGGCTAGCACAGATACGCAGTATTTT; CDR3aa: CASSPRGTSGASTDTQYF
j_gene: TRBJ2-1; d_gene: NA; abundance: many; v_gene: TRBV29-1; CDR3nt: TGCAGCGTTGAACTACTGGTTGAGCAGTTCTTC; CDR3aa: CSVELLVEQFF
j_gene: TRBJ2-1; d_gene: NA; abundance: few; v_gene: TRBV6-4; CDR3nt: TGTGCCAGCAGTGACTCGGGACGGATAGGAGAGCAGTTCTTC; CDR3aa: CASSDSGRIGEQFF
j_gene: TRBJ2-3; d_gene: NA; abundance: NA; v_gene: TRBV3-1; CDR3nt: TGTGCCAGCAGCCAACGTGCTAGATCCGGAGATACGCAGTATTTT; CDR3aa: CASSQRARSGDTQYF
j_gene: TRBJ2-1; d_gene: NA; abundance: few; v_gene: TRBV20-1; CDR3nt: TGCACCGCTTACCGGGACTCCTACAATGAGCAGTTCTTC; CDR3aa: CTAYRDSYNEQFF
j_gene: TRBJ2-1; d_gene: NA; abundance: NA; v_gene: TRBV15; CDR3nt: TGTGCCACCAGGCCTGGGACCGCCAGCGATGAGCAGTTCTTC; CDR3aa: CATRPGTASDEQFF
j_gene: TRBJ1-2; d_gene: TRBD1; abundance: few; v_gene: TRBV7-9; CDR3nt: TGTGCCAGCAGCTCCGGGACAGGGGAATATGGCTACACCTTC; CDR3aa: CASSSGTGEYGYTF
j_gene: TRBJ1-1; d_gene: NA; abundance: NA; v_gene: TRBV4-1; CDR3nt: TGCGCCAGCAGCCTTGGTGTTTGGGCGGGACAAGAGAACACTGAAGCTTTCTTT; CDR3aa: CASSLGVWAGQENTEAFF
j_gene: TRBJ1-5; d_gene: NA; abundance: NA; v_gene: TRBV30; CDR3nt: TGTGCCTGGAGTGTAGCCGGTCGAGGAAGGCCCCAGCATTTT; CDR3aa: CAWSVAGRGRPQHF
j_gene: TRBJ2-1; d_gene: NA; abundance: many; v_gene: TRBV6-2/TRBV6-3; CDR3nt: TGTGCCAGCACCATCGCGGGACCATACCATGAGCAGTTCTTC; CDR3aa: CASTIAGPYHEQFF
j_gene: TRBJ1-2; d_gene: NA; abundance: NA; v_gene: TRBV4-1; CDR3nt: TGCGCCAGCAGCTTCGAGGATCTCCATGACTATGGCTACACCTTC; CDR3aa: CASSFEDLHDYGYTF
j_gene: TRBJ2-7; d_gene: NA; abundance: NA; v_gene: TRBV11-2; CDR3nt: TGTGCCAGCAGCTTAGCCTACCAGGGGAGCTCCTACGAGCAGTACTTC; CDR3aa: CASSLAYQGSSYEQYF
j_gene: TRBJ2-5; d_gene: TRBD2; abundance: NA; v_gene: TRBV6-1; CDR3nt: TGTGCCAGCAGTGAAGCTTACCGACTAGCGGGTGAGACCCAGTACTTC; CDR3aa: CASSEAYRLAGETQYF
j_gene: TRBJ2-7; d_gene: NA; abundance: few; v_gene: TRBV4-1; CDR3nt: TGCGCCAGCAGCCCACGGGACTCTTCGGCGGACGAGCAGTACTTC; CDR3aa: CASSPRDSSADEQYF
j_gene: TRBJ2-5; d_gene: NA; abundance: NA; v_gene: TRBV6-1; CDR3nt: TGTGCCAGCAGTGAAGCCGACGGGAGACAAGAGACCCAGTACTTC; CDR3aa: CASSEADGRQETQYF
j_gene: TRBJ2-1; d_gene: NA; abundance: many; v_gene: TRBV20-1; CDR3nt: TGCAGTGCTAGGGCCGGGACATACAATGAGCAGTTCTTC; CDR3aa: CSARAGTYNEQFF
j_gene: TRBJ2-7; d_gene: NA; abundance: few; v_gene: TRBV7-9; CDR3nt: TGTGCCAGCAGCCTGACGGACTCGGACGAGCAGTACTTC; CDR3aa: CASSLTDSDEQYF
j_gene: TRBJ2-7; d_gene: TRBD1; abundance: NA; v_gene: TRBV2; CDR3nt: TGTGCCAGCATAGAGTCTGAGACAGGGACCTACGAGCAGTACTTC; CDR3aa: CASIESETGTYEQYF
j_gene: TRBJ2-5; d_gene: TRBD1; abundance: many; v_gene: TRBV15; CDR3nt: TGTGCCACCAGCGGACAGGCCACCCTGGGGACCCAGTACTTC; CDR3aa: CATSGQATLGTQYF